A single sample gave rise to the 9 T cell receptor beta chains below, sequenced in a study of blood T cell repertoires in COVID-19. Clones were sequenced by immunoSEQ multiplex PCR, and TCRdb holds only the in-frame ones, with some missing. This repertoire shows roughly 280,000 clones, over 75% found once; its top ten account for 9.5% to 11%. Sequenced: peripheral blood. Receptor source: a woman aged 65 to 85 with acute or convalescent COVID-19.

The chain links TRBV18 to TRBJ2-1; 8 nucleotides match TRBD1. The CDR3 contains 14 residues. The junction had 7 bases not matched to a gene; V was cut back by 5 bases and J by 7 bases. Per germline, CDR1 KGHSH and CDR2 LQKENI. The CDR3 sequence: CASSYGQGLNEQFF. CDR3 sequence (DNA): TGTGCCAGCTCATACGGACAGGGTCTAAATGAGCAGTTCTTC.

Worth noting for this clone: This sample includes further DNA sequences coding for the same CDR3. CDR3 sequence (DNA): TGTGCCAGCTCACCACGGCAGAACACTGAAGCTTTCTTT. Protein sequence: CASSPRQNTEAFF. The chain couples TRBV18 to TRBJ1-1, with D unclear. Germline assignment: CDR1 KGHSH and CDR2 LQKENI. The CDR3 loop spans 13 amino acids. The V and J ends lost 1 base and 1 base respectively, with 4 bases between them.

The chain couples TRBV2 to TRBJ1-5; 10 nucleotides match TRBD1. Germline V lookup: CDR1 SNHLY, CDR2 FYNNEI. The CDR3 is made up of 15 amino acids. J gave up 5 bases and V 6 bases, and 7 bases lay outside the gene matches. The CDR3 bases are TGTGCCAGCAGCACGGGACAGGGGAATCATCAGCCCCAGCATTTT. It codes for CASSTGQGNHQPQHF.

This clone was detected only a few times. The V and J genes are TRBV6-5 and TRBJ2-7, with 9 bases fitting TRBD1. V was pared by 11 bases and J by 1 base, with 9 bases of the junction left unmatched. The CDR3 is 14 amino acids. The V gene's germline CDR1 is MNHEY and CDR2 SVGAGI. The CDR3 sequence: CAAGKDRGSYEQYF. CDR3 coding DNA: TGTGCCGCGGGTAAGGACAGGGGATCCTACGAGCAGTACTTC.

The chain links TRBV18 to TRBJ1-3, with 9 bases aligning to TRBD1. CDR1 is KGHSH, CDR2 LQKENI, per germline. The junction had 8 bases not matched to a gene; V was cut back by 3 bases and J by 2 bases. This CDR3 has 17 amino acids. The CDR3 DNA reads TGTGCCAGCTCACCTACTCCGGGACAGGGCGCTGGAAACACCATATATTTT. Its translation is CASSPTPGQGAGNTIYF.

The CDR3 nucleotides read TGTGCCAGCAGCTTAAGAGTGGGGCAAGCAACTAATGAAAAACTGTTTTTT. Amino acid sequence: CASSLRVGQATNEKLFF. The chain employs TRBV11-2 and TRBJ1-4; D is perhaps TRBD1 (5 bases). This CDR3 is 17 amino acids long. V was clipped by 2 bases and J by 0 bases, with 13 bases between them. The germline V gene has CDR1 SGHAT and CDR2 FQNNGV.

V usage is TRBV2 and J usage is TRBJ2-1, with a possible D match to TRBD2 (5 bases). Trimming took 6 bases from V and 6 from J, leaving 9 bases between them. Germline V gene lookup returns CDR1 SNHLY and CDR2 FYNNEI. There are 12 residues in the CDR3. CDR3 DNA: TGTGCCAGCAGCCCGGGGTTCAATGAGCAGTTCTTC. Translated, it gives CASSPGFNEQFF.

This clone came up once. This chain uses TRBV19 with TRBJ1-1, with D tentatively TRBD1 (6 bases). This CDR3 region has 13 residues. Germline V gene sequence: CDR1 LNHDA, CDR2 SQIVND (reference sequence). With 4 bases removed from V and 4 bases from J, the gap between germline ends came to 10 bases. CDR3 loop: CASSTGVGTEAFF. Written as DNA, the CDR3 is TGTGCCAGTAGTACAGGGGTCGGCACTGAAGCTTTCTTT.

This clone was picked up a small number of times. The chain has TRBV6-5 and TRBJ1-6; weak D call: TRBD1 (6 bases). Trimming left V 7 bases short and J 9 bases short, with 13 bases between. The CDR3 totals 13 residues. Per germline, CDR1 MNHEY and CDR2 SVGAGI. The CDR3 loop reads CASMRTETSPLHF. The CDR3 nucleotides are TGTGCCAGCATGAGGACAGAAACTTCACCCCTCCACTTT.